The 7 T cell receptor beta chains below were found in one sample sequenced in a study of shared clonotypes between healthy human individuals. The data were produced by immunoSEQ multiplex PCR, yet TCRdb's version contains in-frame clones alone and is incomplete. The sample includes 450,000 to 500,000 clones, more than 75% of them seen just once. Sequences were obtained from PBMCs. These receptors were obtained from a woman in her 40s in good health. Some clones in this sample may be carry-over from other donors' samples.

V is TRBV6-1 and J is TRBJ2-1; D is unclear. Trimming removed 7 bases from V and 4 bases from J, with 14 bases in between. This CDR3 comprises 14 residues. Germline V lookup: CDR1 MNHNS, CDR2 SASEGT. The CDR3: CASNGILGYNEQFF. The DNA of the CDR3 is TGTGCCAGCAACGGCATATTAGGGTACAATGAGCAGTTCTTC.

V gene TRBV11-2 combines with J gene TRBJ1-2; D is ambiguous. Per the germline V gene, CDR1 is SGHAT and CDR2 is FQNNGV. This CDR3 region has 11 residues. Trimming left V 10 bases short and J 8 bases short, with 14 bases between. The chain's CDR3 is CAIPRFGGYTF. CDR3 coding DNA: TGTGCCATCCCCCGCTTCGGGGGCTACACCTTC. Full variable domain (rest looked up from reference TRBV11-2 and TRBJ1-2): EAGVAQSPRYKIIEKRQSVAFWCNPISGHATLYWYQQILGQGPKLLIQFQNNGVVDDSQLPKDRFSAERLKGVDSTLKIQPAKLEDSAVYLCAIPRFGGYTFGSGTRLTVV.

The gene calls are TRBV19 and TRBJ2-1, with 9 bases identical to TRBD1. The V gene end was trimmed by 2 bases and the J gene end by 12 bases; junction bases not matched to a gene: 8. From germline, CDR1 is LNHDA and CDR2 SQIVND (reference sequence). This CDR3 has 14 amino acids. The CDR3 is CASSIRDRASVQFF. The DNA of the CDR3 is TGTGCCAGTAGTATAAGGGACAGGGCCAGTGTGCAGTTCTTC. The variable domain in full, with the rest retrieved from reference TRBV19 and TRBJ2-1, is DGGITQSPKYLFRKEGQNVTLSCEQNLNHDAMYWYRQDPGQGLRLIYYSQIVNDFQKGDIAEGYSVSREKKESFPLTVTSAQKNPTAFYLCASSIRDRASVQFFGPGTRLTVL.

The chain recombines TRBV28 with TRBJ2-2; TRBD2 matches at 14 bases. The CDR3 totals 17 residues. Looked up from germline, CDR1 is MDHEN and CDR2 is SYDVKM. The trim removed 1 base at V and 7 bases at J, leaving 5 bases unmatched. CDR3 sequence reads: CASSLSGGLAGVGELFF. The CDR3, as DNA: TGTGCCAGCAGTTTATCGGGGGGACTAGCGGGAGTCGGGGAGCTGTTTTTT.

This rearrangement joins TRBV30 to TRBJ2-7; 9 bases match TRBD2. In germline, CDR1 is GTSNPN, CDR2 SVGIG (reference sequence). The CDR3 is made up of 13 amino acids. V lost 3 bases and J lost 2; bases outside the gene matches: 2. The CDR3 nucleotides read TGTGCCTGGAGGTCTAGCGGGACCTACGAGCAGTACTTC. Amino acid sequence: CAWRSSGTYEQYF.

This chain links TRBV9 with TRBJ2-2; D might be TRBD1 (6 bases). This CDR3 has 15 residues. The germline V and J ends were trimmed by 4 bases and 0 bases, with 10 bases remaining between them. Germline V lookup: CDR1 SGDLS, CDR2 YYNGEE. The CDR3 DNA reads TGTGCCAGCAGCACCCGGACAGCGAACACCGGGGAGCTGTTTTTT. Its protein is CASSTRTANTGELFF.

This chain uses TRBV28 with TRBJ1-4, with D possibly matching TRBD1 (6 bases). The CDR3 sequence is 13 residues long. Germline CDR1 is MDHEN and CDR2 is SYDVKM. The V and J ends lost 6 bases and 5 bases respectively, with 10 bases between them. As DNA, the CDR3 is TGTGCCAGCAGCGGGGGCAGGAATGAAAAACTGTTTTTT. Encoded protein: CASSGGRNEKLFF. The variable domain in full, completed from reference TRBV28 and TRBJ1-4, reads DVKVTQSSRYLVKRTGEKVFLECVQDMDHENMFWYRQDPGLGLRLIYFSYDVKMKEKGDIPEGYSVSREKKERFSLILESASTNQTSMYLCASSGGRNEKLFFGSGTQLSVL.